This TCR beta chain was retrieved from a study of early T cells in non-severe SARS-CoV-2 infection. The CDR3 is 16 amino acids. V was pared by 3 bases and J by 7 bases, with 13 bases of the junction left unmatched. Germline loops: CDR1 LNHDA, CDR2 SQIVND (reference sequence). The TCR library protocol was used to attach unique molecular identifiers. These identifiers were attached to individual cDNA molecules. TCRdb fed the 5' RACE reads into MiXCR, producing one record per CDR3 protein. The sample includes roughly 50,000 distinct CDR3 sequences, 8% seen only once; the top ten take approximately 8.8%.

Sequencing was done on a sample of whole blood. The chain is built from TRBV19 and TRBJ1-2; TRBD1 aligns across 8 bases. The TCR was taken from an adult who was a healthcare worker with PCR-confirmed SARS-CoV-2 infection or an uninfected control (not recorded which). CDR3 amino acids: CASSILGQGQVAGYTF. In DNA, the CDR3 is TGTGCCAGTAGTATCCTCGGACAGGGACAGGTGGCTGGCTACACCTTC.